The 2 T cell receptor beta chains in this list originate from one sample, sequenced in a study of neoadjuvant nivolumab and ipilimumab in lung cancer. The data were produced by immunoSEQ multiplex PCR, yet TCRdb's version contains in-frame clones alone and is incomplete. The sample holds about 6,800 clones, roughly 85% seen once. Material: tumor tissue, obtained after neoadjuvant nivolumab, alone or with ipilimumab, at or shortly before surgery. These receptors all come from an adult with non-small cell lung cancer.

The chain joins TRBV29-1 to TRBJ2-7, with TRBD1 as a possible D gene (5 bases). Looked up from germline, CDR1 is SQVTM and CDR2 is ANQGSEA. The V end lost 5 bases, the J end lost 1 base, and 9 bases lay between the germline ends. This CDR3 is built from 12 residues. The CDR3 loop is CSVRDSSYEQYF. CDR3 sequence (DNA): TGCAGCGTTAGAGACAGTTCCTACGAGCAGTACTTC.

The rearrangement uses TRBV18 and TRBJ1-1; D not resolved. This CDR3 contains 12 residues. CDR1 KGHSH and CDR2 LQKENI come from the germline V gene. Deletions cut 3 bases from V and 1 base from J, with 3 bases between. This CDR3 is CASSPGNTEAFF. The CDR3 region has the DNA TGTGCCAGCTCACCCGGGAACACTGAAGCTTTCTTT.